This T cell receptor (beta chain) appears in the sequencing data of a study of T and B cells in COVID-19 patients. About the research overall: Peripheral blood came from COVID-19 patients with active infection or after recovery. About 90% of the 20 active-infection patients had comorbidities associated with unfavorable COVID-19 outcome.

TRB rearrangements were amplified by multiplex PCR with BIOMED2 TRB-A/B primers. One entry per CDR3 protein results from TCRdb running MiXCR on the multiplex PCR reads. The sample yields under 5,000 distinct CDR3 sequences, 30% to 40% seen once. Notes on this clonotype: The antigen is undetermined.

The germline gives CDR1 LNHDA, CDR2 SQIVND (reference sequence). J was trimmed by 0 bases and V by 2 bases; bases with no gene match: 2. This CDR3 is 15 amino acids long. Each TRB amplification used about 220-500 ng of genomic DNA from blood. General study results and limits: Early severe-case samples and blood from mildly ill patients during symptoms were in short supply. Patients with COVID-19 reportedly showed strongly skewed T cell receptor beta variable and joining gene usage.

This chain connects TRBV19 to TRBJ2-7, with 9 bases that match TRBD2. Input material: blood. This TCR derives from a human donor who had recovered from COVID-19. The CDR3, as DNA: TGTGCCAGTAGTATACTAGCGGGATCCTCCTACGAGCAGTACTTC. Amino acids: CASSILAGSSYEQYF.